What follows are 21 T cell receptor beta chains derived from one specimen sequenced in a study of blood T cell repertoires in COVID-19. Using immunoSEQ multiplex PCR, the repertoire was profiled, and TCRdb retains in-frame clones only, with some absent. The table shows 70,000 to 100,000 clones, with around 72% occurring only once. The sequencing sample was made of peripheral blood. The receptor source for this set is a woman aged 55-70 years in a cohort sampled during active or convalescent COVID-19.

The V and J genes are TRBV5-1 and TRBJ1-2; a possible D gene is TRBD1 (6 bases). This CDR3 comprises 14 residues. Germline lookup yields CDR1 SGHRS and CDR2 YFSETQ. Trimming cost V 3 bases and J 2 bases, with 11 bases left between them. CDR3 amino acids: CASSYTGINYGYTF. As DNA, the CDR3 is TGCGCCAGCAGCTACACAGGGATCAACTATGGCTACACCTTC.

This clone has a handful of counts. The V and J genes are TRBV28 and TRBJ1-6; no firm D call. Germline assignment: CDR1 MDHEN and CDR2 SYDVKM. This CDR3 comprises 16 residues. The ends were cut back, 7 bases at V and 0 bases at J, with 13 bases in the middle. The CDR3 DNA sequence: TGTGCCAGCATGAATTGGAGAAGCTCCTATAATTCACCCCTCCACTTT. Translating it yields CASMNWRSSYNSPLHF.

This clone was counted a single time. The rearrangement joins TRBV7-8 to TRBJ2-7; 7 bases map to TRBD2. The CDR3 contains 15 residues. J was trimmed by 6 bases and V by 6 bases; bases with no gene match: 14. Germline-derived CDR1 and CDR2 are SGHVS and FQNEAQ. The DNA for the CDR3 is TGTGCCAGCAGTTGGACCGGGACTACCTTTTCCGAGCAGTACTTC. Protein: CASSWTGTTFSEQYF.

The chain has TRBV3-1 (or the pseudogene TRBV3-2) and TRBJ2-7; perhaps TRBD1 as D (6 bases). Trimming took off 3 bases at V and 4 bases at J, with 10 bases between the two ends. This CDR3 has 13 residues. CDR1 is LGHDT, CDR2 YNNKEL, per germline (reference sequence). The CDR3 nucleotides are TGTGCCAGCAGCCAGGCAGACAGGTACGAGCAGTACTTC. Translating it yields CASSQADRYEQYF.

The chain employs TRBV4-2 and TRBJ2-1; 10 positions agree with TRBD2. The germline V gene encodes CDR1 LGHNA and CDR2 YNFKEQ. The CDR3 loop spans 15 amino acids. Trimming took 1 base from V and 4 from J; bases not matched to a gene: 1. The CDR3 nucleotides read TGTGCCAGCAGCCAAGGGACTAGCGGATACAATGAGCAGTTCTTC. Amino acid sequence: CASSQGTSGYNEQFF.

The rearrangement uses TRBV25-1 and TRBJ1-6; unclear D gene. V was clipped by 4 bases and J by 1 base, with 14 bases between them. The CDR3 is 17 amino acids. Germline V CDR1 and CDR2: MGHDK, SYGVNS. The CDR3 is CASSGRRVGSYNSPLHF. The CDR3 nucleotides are TGTGCCAGCAGTGGCCGGAGGGTAGGATCCTATAATTCACCCCTCCACTTT.

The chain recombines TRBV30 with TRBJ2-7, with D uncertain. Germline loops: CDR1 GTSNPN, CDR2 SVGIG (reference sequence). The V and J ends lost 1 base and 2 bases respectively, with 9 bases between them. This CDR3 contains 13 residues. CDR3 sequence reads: CAWSGELTYEQYF. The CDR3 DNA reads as TGTGCCTGGAGTGGTGAGCTCACCTACGAGCAGTACTTC.

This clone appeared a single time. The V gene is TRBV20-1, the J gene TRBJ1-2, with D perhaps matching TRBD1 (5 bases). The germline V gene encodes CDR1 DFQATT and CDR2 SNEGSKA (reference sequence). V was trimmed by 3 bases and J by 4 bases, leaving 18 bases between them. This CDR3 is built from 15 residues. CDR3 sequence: CSASLSQTDTYGYTF. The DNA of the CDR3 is TGCAGTGCTAGTCTCTCACAGACGGACACCTATGGCTACACCTTC.

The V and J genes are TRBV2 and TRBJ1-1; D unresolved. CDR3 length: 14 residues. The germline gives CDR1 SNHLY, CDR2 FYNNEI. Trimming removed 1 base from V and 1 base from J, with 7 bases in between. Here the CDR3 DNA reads TGTGCCAGCAGTGAAGTACAATCGAACACTGAAGCTTTCTTT. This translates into CASSEVQSNTEAFF.

The CDR3: CASSVEQEGSPLHF. DNA for the CDR3: TGTGCCAGCAGCGTAGAACAGGAGGGTTCACCCCTCCACTTT. The chain combines TRBV9 with TRBJ1-6; weak D call: TRBD1 (5 bases). The CDR3 totals 14 residues. Per germline, CDR1 SGDLS and CDR2 YYNGEE. The V and J ends lost 0 bases and 9 bases respectively, with 10 bases between them.

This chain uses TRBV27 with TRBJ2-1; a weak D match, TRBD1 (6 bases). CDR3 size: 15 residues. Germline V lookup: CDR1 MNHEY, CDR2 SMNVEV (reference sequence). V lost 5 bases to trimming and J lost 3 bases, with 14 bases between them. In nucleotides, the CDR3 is TGTGCCAGCAGTCCCGGGAAAGGGGGCTACAATGAGCAGTTCTTC. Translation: CASSPGKGGYNEQFF.

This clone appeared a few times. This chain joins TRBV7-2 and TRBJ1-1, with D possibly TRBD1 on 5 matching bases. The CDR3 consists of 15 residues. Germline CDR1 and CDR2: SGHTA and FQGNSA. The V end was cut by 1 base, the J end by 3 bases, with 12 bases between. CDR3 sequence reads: CASSLVGGWHTEAFF. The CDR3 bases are TGTGCCAGCAGCTTAGTCGGGGGTTGGCACACTGAAGCTTTCTTT.

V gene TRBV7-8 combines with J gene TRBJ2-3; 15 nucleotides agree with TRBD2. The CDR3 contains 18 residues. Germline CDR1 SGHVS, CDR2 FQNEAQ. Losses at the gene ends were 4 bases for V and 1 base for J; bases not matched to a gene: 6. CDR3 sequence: CASSYGLAGGRGTDTQYF. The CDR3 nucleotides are TGTGCCAGCAGCTACGGACTAGCGGGGGGGCGGGGCACAGATACGCAGTATTTT.

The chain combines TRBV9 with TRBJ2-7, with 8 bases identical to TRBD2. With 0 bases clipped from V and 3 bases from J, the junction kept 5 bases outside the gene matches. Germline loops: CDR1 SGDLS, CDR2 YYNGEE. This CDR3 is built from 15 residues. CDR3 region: CASSVEAGAYYEQYF. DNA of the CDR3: TGTGCCAGCAGCGTAGAAGCGGGGGCCTACTACGAGCAGTACTTC. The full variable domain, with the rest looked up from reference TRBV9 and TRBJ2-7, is DSGVTQTPKHLITATGQRVTLRCSPRSGDLSVYWYQQSLDQGLQFLIQYYNGEERAKGNILERFSAQQFPDLHSELNLSSLELGDSALYFCASSVEAGAYYEQYFGPGTRLTVT.

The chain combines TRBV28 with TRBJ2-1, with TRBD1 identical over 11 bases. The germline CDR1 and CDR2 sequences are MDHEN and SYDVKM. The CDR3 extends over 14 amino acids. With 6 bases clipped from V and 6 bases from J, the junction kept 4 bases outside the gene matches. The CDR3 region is CASSGDRGSNEQFF. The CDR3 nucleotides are TGTGCCAGCAGCGGGGACAGGGGGAGCAATGAGCAGTTCTTC.

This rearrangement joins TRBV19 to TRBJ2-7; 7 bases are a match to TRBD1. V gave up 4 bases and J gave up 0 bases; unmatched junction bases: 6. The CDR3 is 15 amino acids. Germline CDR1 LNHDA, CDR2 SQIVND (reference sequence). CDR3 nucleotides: TGTGCCAGTAGTACTTCGGGACAGAGCTCCTACGAGCAGTACTTC. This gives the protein CASSTSGQSSYEQYF.

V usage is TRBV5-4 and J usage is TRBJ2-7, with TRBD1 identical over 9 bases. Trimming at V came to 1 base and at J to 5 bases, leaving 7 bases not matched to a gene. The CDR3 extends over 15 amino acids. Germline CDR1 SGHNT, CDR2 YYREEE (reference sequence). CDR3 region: CASSLRRGQGHEQYF. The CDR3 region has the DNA TGTGCCAGCAGCTTGCGGAGGGGACAGGGACACGAGCAGTACTTC.

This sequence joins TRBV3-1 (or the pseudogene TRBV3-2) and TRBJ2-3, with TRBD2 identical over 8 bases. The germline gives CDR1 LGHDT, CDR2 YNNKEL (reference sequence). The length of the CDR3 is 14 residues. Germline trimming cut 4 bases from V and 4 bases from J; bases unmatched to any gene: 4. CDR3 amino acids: CASSPSGGSDTQYF. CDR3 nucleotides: TGTGCCAGCAGCCCATCGGGGGGGTCAGATACGCAGTATTTT.

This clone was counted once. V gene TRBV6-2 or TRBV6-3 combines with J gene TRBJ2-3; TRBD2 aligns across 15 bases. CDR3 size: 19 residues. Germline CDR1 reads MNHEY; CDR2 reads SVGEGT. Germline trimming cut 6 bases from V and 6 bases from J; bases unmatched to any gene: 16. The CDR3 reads CASSPQGPGLAGGSDTQYF. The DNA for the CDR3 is TGTGCCAGCAGCCCCCAAGGCCCGGGACTAGCGGGGGGCTCGGATACGCAGTATTTT.

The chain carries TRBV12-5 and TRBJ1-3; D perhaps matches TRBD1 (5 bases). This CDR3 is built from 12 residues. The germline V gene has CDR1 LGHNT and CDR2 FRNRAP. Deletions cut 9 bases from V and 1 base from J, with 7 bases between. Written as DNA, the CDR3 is TGTGCTAGCAGGGAATCTGGAAACACCATATATTTT. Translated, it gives CASRESGNTIYF.

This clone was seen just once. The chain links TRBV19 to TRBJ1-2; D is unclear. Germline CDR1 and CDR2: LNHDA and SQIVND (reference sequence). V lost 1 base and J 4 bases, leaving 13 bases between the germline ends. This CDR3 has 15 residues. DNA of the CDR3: TGTGCCAGTAGTATAGTCACGACACAGAGCTATGGCTACACCTTC. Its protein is CASSIVTTQSYGYTF.